One T cell receptor beta chain is described in this entry. Germline V lookup: CDR1 MNHEY, CDR2 SMNVEV (reference sequence). The CDR3 covers 14 residues. This entry comes from a study of cytomegalovirus exposure and HLA in healthy donors. PCR primers comprised 60 Vbeta and 13 Jbeta primers. TCRdb keeps only in-frame clones here, not all; method: immunoSEQ multiplex PCR. The table lists about 190,000 clones, 60% to 80% of them singletons. The chain is built from TRBV27 and TRBJ2-5, with a tentative D call TRBD1 (6 bases). The end of the DNA is better explained by TRBJ2-7, so the J call may be wrong. This receptor was identified in a woman under 40 in good health and CMV-seropositive. The sequencing input was PBMCs. CDR3 residues: CASSSGTSSYEQYF. The CDR3 bases are TGTGCCAGCAGTTCCGGGACAAGCTCCTACGAGCAGTACTTC.